This T cell receptor (beta chain) was profiled in a study of blood T cell repertoires in COVID-19. Study details: Spain, Italy and the United States supplied samples that represented acute and convalescent COVID-19.

Germline V CDR1 and CDR2: SGHVS, FQNEAQ. The germline V and J ends were trimmed by 4 bases and 3 bases, with 12 bases remaining between them. The length of the CDR3 is 14 residues. TCRdb's copy holds only in-frame clones and misses some; the assay was immunoSEQ multiplex PCR. The sample records some 110,000 clones, roughly 80% being singletons. This chain connects TRBV7-8 to TRBJ2-5; maybe TRBD2 (5 bases). The clonotype comes from a woman older than 75 with acute or convalescent COVID-19. The sample was peripheral blood. The CDR3 reads CASSSRVLEETQYF. The DNA for the CDR3 is TGTGCCAGCAGCTCGCGGGTGTTGGAAGAGACCCAGTACTTC.